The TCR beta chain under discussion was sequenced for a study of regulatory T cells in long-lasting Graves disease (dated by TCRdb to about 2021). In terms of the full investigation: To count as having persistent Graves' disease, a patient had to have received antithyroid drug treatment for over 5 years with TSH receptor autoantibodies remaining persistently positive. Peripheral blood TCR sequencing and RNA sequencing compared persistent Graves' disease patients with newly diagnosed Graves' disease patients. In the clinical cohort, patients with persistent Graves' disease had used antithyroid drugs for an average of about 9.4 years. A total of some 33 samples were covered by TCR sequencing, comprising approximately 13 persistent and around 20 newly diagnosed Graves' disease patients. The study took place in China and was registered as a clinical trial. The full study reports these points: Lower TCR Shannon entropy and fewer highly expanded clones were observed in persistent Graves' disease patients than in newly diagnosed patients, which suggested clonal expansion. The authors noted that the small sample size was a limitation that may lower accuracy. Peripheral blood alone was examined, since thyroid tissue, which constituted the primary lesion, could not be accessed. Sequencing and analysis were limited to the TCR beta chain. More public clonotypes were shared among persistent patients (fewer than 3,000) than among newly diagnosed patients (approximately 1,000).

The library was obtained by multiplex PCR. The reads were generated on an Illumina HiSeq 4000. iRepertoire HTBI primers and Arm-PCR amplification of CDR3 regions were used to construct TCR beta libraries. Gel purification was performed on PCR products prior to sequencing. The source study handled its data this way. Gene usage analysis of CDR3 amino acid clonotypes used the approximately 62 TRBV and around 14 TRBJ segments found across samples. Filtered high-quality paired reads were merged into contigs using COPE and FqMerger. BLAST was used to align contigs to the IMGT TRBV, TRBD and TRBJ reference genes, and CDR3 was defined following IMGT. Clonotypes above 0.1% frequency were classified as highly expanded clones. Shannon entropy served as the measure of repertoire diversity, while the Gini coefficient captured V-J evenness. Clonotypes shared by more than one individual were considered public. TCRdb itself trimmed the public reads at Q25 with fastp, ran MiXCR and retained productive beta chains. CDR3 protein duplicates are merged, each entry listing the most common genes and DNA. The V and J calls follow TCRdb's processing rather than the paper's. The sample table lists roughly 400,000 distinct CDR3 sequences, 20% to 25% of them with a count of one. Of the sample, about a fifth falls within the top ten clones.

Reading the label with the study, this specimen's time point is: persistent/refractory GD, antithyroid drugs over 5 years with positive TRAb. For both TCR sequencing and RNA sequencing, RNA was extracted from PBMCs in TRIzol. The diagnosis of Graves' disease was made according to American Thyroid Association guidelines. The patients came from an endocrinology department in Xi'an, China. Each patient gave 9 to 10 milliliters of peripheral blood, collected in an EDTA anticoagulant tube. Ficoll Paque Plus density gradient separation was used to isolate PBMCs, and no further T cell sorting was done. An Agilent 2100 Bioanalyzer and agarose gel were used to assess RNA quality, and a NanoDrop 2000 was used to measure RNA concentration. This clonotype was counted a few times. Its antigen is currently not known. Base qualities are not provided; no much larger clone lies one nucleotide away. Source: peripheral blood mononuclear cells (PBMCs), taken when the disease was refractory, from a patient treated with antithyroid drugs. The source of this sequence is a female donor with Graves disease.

CDR3 region: CASSLSRVSVDIQYF. The DNA sequence reads TGTGCCAGCAGCTTGTCAAGGGTCAGTGTAGACATTCAGTACTTC. The V and J genes are TRBV12-3 or TRBV12-4 and TRBJ2-4; no D gene is confidently identified. The V and J ends are trimmed by 6 bases and 8 bases, leaving 20 bases between them. Spanning cysteine to phenylalanine, the CDR3 consists of 15 amino acids. The CDR3 DNA has 45 bases and is translated from base 1.